The clone carrying this T cell receptor beta chain has more than one count but fewer than ten. Its target is not known. TCRdb independently ran MiXCR on the 5' RACE reads; one entry per CDR3 protein. The table includes under 250,000 distinct CDR3 sequences, approximately 15% detected once. The sample comes from a study of T-cell memory formation after mild COVID-19. General study points: Day 15 to 85 contractors were CD4/CD8 balanced; later expanders leaned CD4+. Contracting CD4+ clones were located mainly in CM and EM, and CD8+ clones in EMRA.

Germline CDR1 reads SNHLY; CDR2 reads FYNNEI. The CDR3 sequence is 17 residues long. V dropped 4 bases and J dropped 0; count of bases not matched to a gene: 12. The rearrangement links TRBV2 to TRBJ2-7, with 7 bases aligning to TRBD2. This clonotype was obtained from an adult woman who had mild COVID-19 (a few samples of this study predate the infection). Cell type and time point are not known. The specimen was PBMCs or a T cell subset sorted from them (not recorded which). The CDR3 reads CASSGANGAGSSYEQYF. DNA for the CDR3: TGTGCCAGCAGTGGGGCTAACGGAGCGGGAAGCTCCTACGAGCAGTACTTC.